These T cell receptor beta chains were read from a single sample in a study of T cell responses to AZD1222 COVID-19 vaccine. Sequencing was performed with immunoSEQ multiplex PCR; in TCRdb, only in-frame clones are kept and a portion is missing. The sample has about 150,000 clones; less than 95% are singletons. Sequences were derived from peripheral blood, sampled on day 0 of AZD1222 vaccination. These receptors originate from an adult in good health. Both conserved end residues are part of each CDR3. A D gene is named only where the DNA matches it firmly. Clone size is shown for a subset of rows, as once, few, many or a class of expanded clone.

v_call: TRBV6-5; clone_size: NA; j_call: TRBJ2-7; d_call: TRBD1; cdr3_aa: CASSMDREEQYF; cdr3_nt: TGTGCCAGCAGTATGGACAGGGAAGAGCAGTACTTC
v_call: TRBV3-1/TRBV3-2; clone_size: NA; j_call: TRBJ2-3; d_call: NA; cdr3_aa: CASSPVRGIADTQYF; cdr3_nt: TGTGCCAGCAGCCCTGTGAGGGGGATCGCAGATACGCAGTATTTT
v_call: TRBV7-3; clone_size: NA; j_call: TRBJ2-1; d_call: TRBD1; cdr3_aa: CASSPGTARWGQFF; cdr3_nt: TGTGCCAGCAGCCCCGGGACAGCTCGATGGGGGCAGTTCTTC
v_call: TRBV2; clone_size: NA; j_call: TRBJ2-3; d_call: NA; cdr3_aa: CASSGGAADTQYF; cdr3_nt: TGTGCCAGCAGTGGGGGGGCCGCAGATACGCAGTATTTT
v_call: TRBV4-3; clone_size: NA; j_call: TRBJ2-3; d_call: NA; cdr3_aa: CASSPRRTDTQYF; cdr3_nt: TGCGCCAGCAGCCCCAGGAGGACAGATACGCAGTATTTT
v_call: TRBV29-1; clone_size: NA; j_call: TRBJ1-1; d_call: NA; cdr3_aa: CSVEPDSLGMNTEAFF; cdr3_nt: TGCAGCGTTGAACCTGACAGCCTGGGTATGAACACTGAAGCTTTCTTT
v_call: TRBV5-4; clone_size: once; j_call: TRBJ2-2; d_call: TRBD2; cdr3_aa: CASSPGGEATGELFF; cdr3_nt: TGTGCCAGCTCACCGGGAGGGGAGGCCACCGGGGAGCTGTTTTTT
v_call: TRBV10-3; clone_size: NA; j_call: TRBJ2-7; d_call: NA; cdr3_aa: CAISAYPGQSGAYEQYF; cdr3_nt: TGTGCCATCAGTGCGTATCCGGGACAAAGTGGTGCCTACGAGCAGTACTTC
v_call: TRBV6-5; clone_size: NA; j_call: TRBJ2-7; d_call: TRBD2; cdr3_aa: CASSPQGGGYEQYF; cdr3_nt: TGTGCCAGCAGCCCCCAGGGCGGGGGGTACGAGCAGTACTTC
v_call: TRBV11-2; clone_size: NA; j_call: TRBJ2-3; d_call: NA; cdr3_aa: CASRPPSSTDTQYF; cdr3_nt: TGTGCCAGCAGGCCTCCGTCTAGCACAGATACGCAGTATTTT
v_call: TRBV15; clone_size: NA; j_call: TRBJ2-2; d_call: NA; cdr3_aa: CATSRDGQDFNTGELFF; cdr3_nt: TGTGCCACCAGCAGAGATGGGCAGGACTTCAACACCGGGGAGCTGTTTTTT
v_call: TRBV3-1/TRBV3-2; clone_size: NA; j_call: TRBJ2-1; d_call: NA; cdr3_aa: CASSQEGPGGNVVYNEQFF; cdr3_nt: TGTGCCAGCAGCCAAGAAGGCCCTGGGGGCAACGTAGTCTACAATGAGCAGTTCTTC
v_call: TRBV7-6; clone_size: NA; j_call: TRBJ2-7; d_call: TRBD2; cdr3_aa: CASSSTAGLAGTSYEQYF; cdr3_nt: TGTGCCAGCAGCTCGACCGCGGGACTAGCGGGGACCTCCTACGAGCAGTACTTC
v_call: TRBV3-1/TRBV3-2; clone_size: NA; j_call: TRBJ2-7; d_call: NA; cdr3_aa: CASSQVVGAYTEQYF; cdr3_nt: TGTGCCAGCAGCCAAGTCGTGGGGGCCTATACCGAGCAGTACTTC
v_call: TRBV19; clone_size: NA; j_call: TRBJ2-3; d_call: NA; cdr3_aa: CASIGRAGSDTQYF; cdr3_nt: TGTGCCAGTATCGGACGGGCCGGGTCAGATACGCAGTATTTT
v_call: TRBV27; clone_size: NA; j_call: TRBJ2-5; d_call: TRBD2; cdr3_aa: CASSRAAGGQETQYF; cdr3_nt: TGTGCCAGCAGCCGAGCAGCGGGGGGGCAGGAGACCCAGTACTTC
v_call: TRBV11-1; clone_size: NA; j_call: TRBJ1-1; d_call: NA; cdr3_aa: CASSRRGNTEAFF; cdr3_nt: TGTGCCAGCAGCCGGCGGGGGAACACTGAAGCTTTCTTT
v_call: TRBV30; clone_size: NA; j_call: TRBJ2-1; d_call: TRBD2; cdr3_aa: CAWSLRGDNEQFF; cdr3_nt: TGTGCCTGGAGCCTTCGGGGGGACAATGAGCAGTTCTTC
v_call: TRBV28; clone_size: NA; j_call: TRBJ1-2; d_call: NA; cdr3_aa: CASSGGMRGYTF; cdr3_nt: TGTGCCAGCAGTGGGGGGATGAGGGGCTACACCTTC
v_call: TRBV6-2/TRBV6-3; clone_size: NA; j_call: TRBJ1-1; d_call: NA; cdr3_aa: CASSFPGVSTEAFF; cdr3_nt: TGTGCCAGCAGTTTTCCAGGGGTGAGCACTGAAGCTTTCTTT
v_call: TRBV2; clone_size: NA; j_call: TRBJ1-1; d_call: TRBD1; cdr3_aa: CASSVQGLEAFF; cdr3_nt: TGTGCCAGCAGCGTACAGGGGCTTGAAGCTTTCTTT
v_call: TRBV6-5; clone_size: NA; j_call: TRBJ1-5; d_call: NA; cdr3_aa: CASKATINQPQHF; cdr3_nt: TGTGCCAGCAAAGCAACGATCAATCAGCCCCAGCATTTT
v_call: TRBV11-2; clone_size: NA; j_call: TRBJ2-3; d_call: NA; cdr3_aa: CASSSRDLGRPDTQYF; cdr3_nt: TGTGCCAGCAGTTCCCGGGACCTAGGACGACCAGATACGCAGTATTTT
v_call: TRBV5-1; clone_size: NA; j_call: TRBJ1-4; d_call: TRBD1; cdr3_aa: CASSTGATNEKLFF; cdr3_nt: TGCGCCAGCAGTACAGGGGCAACTAATGAAAAACTGTTTTTT
v_call: TRBV4-1; clone_size: NA; j_call: TRBJ1-4; d_call: NA; cdr3_aa: CASSQTRGGAPNEKLFF; cdr3_nt: TGCGCCAGCAGCCAAACCCGGGGGGGGGCACCGAATGAAAAACTGTTTTTT
v_call: TRBV4-3; clone_size: NA; j_call: TRBJ2-2; d_call: NA; cdr3_aa: CASSQEGPWVVRSGELFF; cdr3_nt: TGCGCCAGCAGCCAAGAAGGGCCGTGGGTAGTTCGGTCCGGGGAGCTGTTTTTT
v_call: TRBV3-1/TRBV3-2; clone_size: NA; j_call: TRBJ2-2; d_call: NA; cdr3_aa: CASSQQVTGELFF; cdr3_nt: TGTGCCAGCAGCCAGCAGGTTACCGGGGAGCTGTTTTTT
v_call: TRBV10-1; clone_size: NA; j_call: TRBJ1-4; d_call: TRBD1; cdr3_aa: CASSEQDRGSYNEKLFF; cdr3_nt: TGCGCCAGCAGTGAACAAGACAGGGGGAGTTACAATGAAAAACTGTTTTTT
v_call: TRBV6-5; clone_size: NA; j_call: TRBJ2-7; d_call: NA; cdr3_aa: CASSTQGNEQYF; cdr3_nt: TGTGCCAGCAGTACACAGGGTAACGAGCAGTACTTC
v_call: TRBV6-2/TRBV6-3; clone_size: NA; j_call: TRBJ2-7; d_call: NA; cdr3_aa: CASSYSSEPSYEQYF; cdr3_nt: TGTGCCAGCAGTTATTCTAGTGAACCGTCCTACGAGCAGTACTTC
v_call: TRBV6-5; clone_size: NA; j_call: TRBJ1-5; d_call: NA; cdr3_aa: CASSYGQDQPQHF; cdr3_nt: TGTGCCAGCAGTTACGGTCAGGATCAGCCCCAGCATTTT
v_call: TRBV19; clone_size: few; j_call: TRBJ1-6; d_call: TRBD1; cdr3_aa: CASSSGTGMGSPLHF; cdr3_nt: TGTGCCAGTAGTAGCGGGACAGGGATGGGTTCACCCCTCCACTTT
v_call: TRBV2; clone_size: once; j_call: TRBJ1-1; d_call: NA; cdr3_aa: CASRAWEQGEAFF; cdr3_nt: TGTGCCAGCAGGGCCTGGGAACAGGGTGAAGCTTTCTTT
v_call: TRBV18; clone_size: NA; j_call: TRBJ2-7; d_call: TRBD1; cdr3_aa: CASSPGQGSYEQYF; cdr3_nt: TGTGCCAGCTCACCAGGACAGGGCTCCTACGAGCAGTACTTC
v_call: TRBV4-1; clone_size: NA; j_call: TRBJ1-1; d_call: NA; cdr3_aa: CASKGGPTEAFF; cdr3_nt: TGCGCCAGCAAAGGGGGTCCCACTGAAGCTTTCTTT
v_call: TRBV27; clone_size: NA; j_call: TRBJ1-5; d_call: NA; cdr3_aa: CASSLLGSEQPQHF; cdr3_nt: TGTGCCAGCAGTTTACTGGGGTCCGAGCAGCCCCAGCATTTT
v_call: TRBV5-1; clone_size: NA; j_call: TRBJ1-3; d_call: NA; cdr3_aa: CASSPTVNSGNTIYF; cdr3_nt: TGCGCCAGCAGCCCGACGGTGAACTCTGGAAACACCATATATTTT
v_call: TRBV4-3; clone_size: NA; j_call: TRBJ1-2; d_call: TRBD1; cdr3_aa: CASSSTGNYGYTF; cdr3_nt: TGCGCCAGCAGCTCGACAGGGAACTATGGCTACACCTTC
v_call: TRBV4-2; clone_size: NA; j_call: TRBJ2-7; d_call: TRBD2; cdr3_aa: CASSHPGTSGGPGEQYF; cdr3_nt: TGTGCCAGCAGCCACCCAGGGACTAGCGGGGGGCCGGGAGAGCAGTACTTC
v_call: TRBV6-5; clone_size: NA; j_call: TRBJ1-1; d_call: NA; cdr3_aa: CASSYSRGSEAFF; cdr3_nt: TGTGCCAGCAGTTACTCGCGGGGCTCTGAAGCTTTCTTT
v_call: TRBV19; clone_size: NA; j_call: TRBJ2-7; d_call: NA; cdr3_aa: CASMGVIQRRDGYSYEQYF; cdr3_nt: TGTGCCAGTATGGGGGTAATCCAGCGCAGAGACGGATACTCCTACGAGCAGTACTTC
v_call: TRBV3-1/TRBV3-2; clone_size: few; j_call: TRBJ1-6; d_call: TRBD1; cdr3_aa: CASSRTGGRDRNSPLHF; cdr3_nt: TGTGCCAGCAGCCGCACCGGTGGTAGGGACAGAAATTCACCCCTCCACTTT
v_call: TRBV3-1/TRBV3-2; clone_size: NA; j_call: TRBJ1-2; d_call: NA; cdr3_aa: CASSQGNLNYGYTF; cdr3_nt: TGTGCCAGCAGCCAAGGGAACCTTAACTATGGCTACACCTTC
v_call: TRBV7-9; clone_size: NA; j_call: TRBJ2-2; d_call: TRBD1; cdr3_aa: CASSSDYRGLDTGELFF; cdr3_nt: TGTGCCAGCAGCTCGGATTACAGGGGGCTAGACACCGGGGAGCTGTTTTTT
v_call: TRBV2; clone_size: NA; j_call: TRBJ2-3; d_call: NA; cdr3_aa: CASAVGGAKGDTQYF; cdr3_nt: TGTGCCAGCGCGGTAGGGGGGGCTAAGGGAGATACGCAGTATTTT
v_call: TRBV9; clone_size: NA; j_call: TRBJ1-4; d_call: TRBD1; cdr3_aa: CASSRQGEGEKLFF; cdr3_nt: TGTGCCAGCAGCCGGCAGGGGGAAGGTGAAAAACTGTTTTTT
v_call: TRBV6-5; clone_size: NA; j_call: TRBJ1-6; d_call: NA; cdr3_aa: CASSRTGQSNSPLHF; cdr3_nt: TGTGCCAGCAGTCGAACCGGACAGTCTAATTCACCCCTCCACTTT
v_call: TRBV27; clone_size: NA; j_call: TRBJ1-2; d_call: NA; cdr3_aa: CASRTSTGANYGYTF; cdr3_nt: TGTGCCAGCCGAACCTCGACGGGGGCTAACTATGGCTACACCTTC
v_call: TRBV19; clone_size: NA; j_call: TRBJ2-7; d_call: NA; cdr3_aa: CASRLSGSSYEQYF; cdr3_nt: TGTGCCAGTCGCCTTAGCGGTAGCTCCTACGAGCAGTACTTC
v_call: TRBV5-6; clone_size: NA; j_call: TRBJ2-4; d_call: TRBD2; cdr3_aa: CASSPRLAGLGNIQYF; cdr3_nt: TGTGCCAGCAGCCCGCGACTAGCGGGGTTGGGAAACATTCAGTACTTC
v_call: TRBV5-5; clone_size: NA; j_call: TRBJ2-2; d_call: TRBD1; cdr3_aa: CASSFDLDRFFAGELFF; cdr3_nt: TGTGCCAGCAGCTTTGACTTGGACAGGTTTTTTGCCGGGGAGCTGTTTTTT
v_call: TRBV4-3; clone_size: NA; j_call: TRBJ2-2; d_call: NA; cdr3_aa: CASSQELTPVPGELFF; cdr3_nt: TGCGCCAGCAGCCAAGAACTGACTCCTGTACCCGGGGAGCTGTTTTTT
v_call: TRBV6-5; clone_size: NA; j_call: TRBJ2-5; d_call: TRBD2; cdr3_aa: CASSYGTSGDQETQYF; cdr3_nt: TGTGCCAGCAGTTACGGGACTAGCGGGGACCAAGAGACCCAGTACTTC
v_call: TRBV30; clone_size: NA; j_call: TRBJ2-5; d_call: TRBD1; cdr3_aa: CAWSGGTGEPGQYF; cdr3_nt: TGTGCCTGGAGTGGGGGGACAGGGGAGCCGGGCCAGTACTTC
v_call: TRBV2; clone_size: NA; j_call: TRBJ1-6; d_call: TRBD1; cdr3_aa: CASRTGNYNSPLHF; cdr3_nt: TGTGCCAGCAGGACAGGGAACTATAATTCACCCCTCCACTTT
v_call: TRBV18; clone_size: few; j_call: TRBJ2-7; d_call: NA; cdr3_aa: CASGTSPYEQYF; cdr3_nt: TGTGCCAGCGGGACTTCGCCCTACGAGCAGTACTTC
v_call: TRBV20-1; clone_size: NA; j_call: TRBJ2-5; d_call: NA; cdr3_aa: CSASNGETQYF; cdr3_nt: TGCAGTGCTAGTAATGGGGAGACCCAGTACTTC
v_call: TRBV7-8; clone_size: NA; j_call: TRBJ1-5; d_call: NA; cdr3_aa: CASSAAERFGNQPQHF; cdr3_nt: TGTGCCAGCAGCGCAGCGGAGAGGTTCGGCAATCAGCCCCAGCATTTT
v_call: TRBV9; clone_size: NA; j_call: TRBJ2-1; d_call: TRBD2; cdr3_aa: CASSVGGLAGYNEQFF; cdr3_nt: TGTGCCAGCAGCGTAGGGGGTCTAGCGGGCTACAATGAGCAGTTCTTC
v_call: TRBV13; clone_size: NA; j_call: TRBJ1-4; d_call: NA; cdr3_aa: CASSPSGQGPNEKLFF; cdr3_nt: TGTGCCAGCAGCCCCTCTGGGCAGGGACCGAATGAAAAACTGTTTTTT